This paragraph reports one TCR beta chain. This entry belongs to a study of blood T cell repertoires in COVID-19. In the source study's methods: Amplification of reference gene primers was used by the study to estimate nucleated cell counts. The table came from immunoSEQ multiplex PCR; TCRdb's copy has only in-frame clones and leaves some out. D and trimming come from the DNA, and the V and J calls and clone size come from that table. The sample lists 60,000 or so clones; around 87% were seen once. Germline CDR1 SGHTA, CDR2 FQGNSA. V lost 6 bases and J lost 6, with 20 bases in between. The CDR3 consists of 16 residues.

This sequence joins TRBV7-2 and TRBJ2-2; D perhaps matches TRBD2 (6 bases). This clonotype was sampled from a human donor with acute or convalescent COVID-19. The donor label of this sample is uncertain. Specimen: peripheral blood. The CDR3 sequence is CASRRGTGMVSGELFF. The CDR3 DNA is TGTGCCAGCAGGCGCGGGACCGGGATGGTCTCCGGGGAGCTGTTTTTT.